This TCR beta chain came from a study of OX40 agonist ivuxolimab in advanced cancers. Study-wide points: At 0.1 to 3.0 mg/kg and by week 6, clonal expansion occurred in CD4+ and CD8+ blood T cells.

Note on this clone: The target antigen is unknown.

There are 16 residues in the CDR3. Germline trimming cut 0 bases from V and 2 bases from J; bases unmatched to any gene: 4. The germline V gene has CDR1 KGHSH and CDR2 LQKENI. Here immunoSEQ multiplex PCR was the method, and the copy in TCRdb shows in-frame clones only, minus some. The table has 70,000 or so clones, 70% to 90% seen once; the top ten hold 5.5% to 7.5%. Sample: CD4+ or CD8+ T cells sorted from blood, taken in a trial of the OX40 agonist ivuxolimab. V and J are TRBV18 and TRBJ2-3, with TRBD2 matching over 8 bases. This TCR derives from an adult with an advanced solid tumor such as melanoma, head and neck, liver or kidney cancer. CDR3 DNA sequence: TGTGCCAGCTCACCACCTCTCGGGGGGGACACAGATACGCAGTATTTT. It translates to CASSPPLGGDTDTQYF.